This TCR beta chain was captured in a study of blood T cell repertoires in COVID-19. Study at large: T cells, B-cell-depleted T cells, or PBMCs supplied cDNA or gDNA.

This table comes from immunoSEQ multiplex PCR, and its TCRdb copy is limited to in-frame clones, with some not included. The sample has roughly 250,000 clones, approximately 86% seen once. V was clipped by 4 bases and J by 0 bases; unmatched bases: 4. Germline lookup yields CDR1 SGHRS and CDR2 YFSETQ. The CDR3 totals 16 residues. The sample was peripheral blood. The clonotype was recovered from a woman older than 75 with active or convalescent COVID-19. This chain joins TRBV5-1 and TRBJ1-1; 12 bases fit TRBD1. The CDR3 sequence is CASSPGQGAVNTEAFF. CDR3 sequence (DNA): TGCGCCAGCAGCCCGGGACAGGGGGCGGTGAACACTGAAGCTTTCTTT.